The 20 T cell receptor beta chains given below trace back to one sample, sequenced in a study of shared clonotypes between healthy human individuals. This table comes from immunoSEQ multiplex PCR, and its TCRdb copy is limited to in-frame clones, with some not included. The top ten hold roughly 1.1% of the sample, which has some 1.5 million clones, 96% seen once. Sequenced sample: naive CD4+ T cells sorted from blood. This sample's subset: CD45RA+ positively selected. The receptors shown here come from a man aged 30 to 39 in good health.

This chain links TRBV9 with TRBJ2-1; possible D gene TRBD2, 6 bases. The germline gives CDR1 SGDLS, CDR2 YYNGEE. CDR3 size: 15 residues. With 4 bases removed from V and 0 bases from J, the gap between germline ends came to 11 bases. The CDR3 is CASSRDSLSYNEQFF. Here the CDR3 DNA reads TGTGCCAGCAGCCGGGACTCCCTCTCCTACAATGAGCAGTTCTTC.

The chain has TRBV5-1 and TRBJ2-5; 10 nucleotides align to TRBD1. Per germline, CDR1 SGHRS and CDR2 YFSETQ. The CDR3 spans 15 residues. Losses at the gene ends were 4 bases for V and 5 bases for J; bases not matched to a gene: 8. In DNA form, the CDR3 reads TGCGCCAGCAGCCCGACAGGGGGCGCGCAGGAGACCCAGTACTTC. It specifies CASSPTGGAQETQYF.

The CDR3 DNA is TGTGCCAGCAGTTTAACCGGGTTCGGGGAAAAACTGTTTTTT. It encodes CASSLTGFGEKLFF. The V call is TRBV27, the J call TRBJ1-4; no firm D call. Trimming left V 2 bases short and J 8 bases short, with 12 bases between. The CDR3 extends over 14 amino acids. Germline loops: CDR1 MNHEY, CDR2 SMNVEV (reference sequence).

The rearrangement joins TRBV6-1 to TRBJ1-2, with D unclear. Trimming pared 2 bases from V and 4 bases from J, leaving 8 bases between. The CDR3 is 13 amino acids. The germline gives CDR1 MNHNS, CDR2 SASEGT. The CDR3 protein is CASSESTIYGYTF. The CDR3 nucleotides are TGTGCCAGCAGTGAAAGTACCATCTATGGCTACACCTTC.

The chain uses TRBV6-1 and TRBJ2-3; D call uncertain. CDR3 length: 14 amino acids. V gave up 1 base and J gave up 1 base, with 6 bases separating them. The germline V gene has CDR1 MNHNS and CDR2 SASEGT. Written as DNA, the CDR3 is TGTGCCAGCAGTGAAGATTTCGGCACAGATACGCAGTATTTT. Residues: CASSEDFGTDTQYF.

The V call is TRBV7-9, the J call TRBJ2-5, with D unresolved. This CDR3 contains 14 residues. With 7 bases removed from V and 5 bases from J, the gap between germline ends came to 17 bases. Germline values: CDR1 SEHNR, CDR2 FQNEAQ (reference sequence). This chain's CDR3 is CASTQAVGSETQYF. Written as DNA, the CDR3 is TGTGCCAGCACCCAGGCAGTGGGTTCGGAGACCCAGTACTTC. The full variable domain, rest sourced from reference TRBV7-9 and TRBJ2-5, is DTGVSQNPRHKITKRGQNVTFRCDPISEHNRLYWYRQTLGQGPEFLTYFQNEAQLEKSRLLSDRFSAERPKGSFSTLEIQRTEQGDSAMYLCASTQAVGSETQYFGPGTRLLVL.

The chain has TRBV5-4 and TRBJ1-4; D not certain. V gave up 0 bases and J gave up 8 bases, with 14 bases separating them. The CDR3 extends over 15 amino acids. Germline CDR1 SGHNT, CDR2 YYREEE (reference sequence). CDR3 protein: CASSLAPKQSEKLFF. Written as DNA, the CDR3 is TGTGCCAGCAGCTTGGCCCCGAAGCAGTCGGAAAAACTGTTTTTT.

This clone showed up just once. V gene TRBV5-1 combines with J gene TRBJ2-5; 10 bases fit TRBD2. The CDR3 contains 17 residues. J lost 2 bases, V lost 1 base, and 8 bases had no gene match. The germline gives CDR1 SGHRS, CDR2 YFSETQ. For the CDR3, the DNA is TGCGCCAGCAGCTTGTGGTCTAGCGGGAGTCTTCAAGAGACCCAGTACTTC. Translating gives CASSLWSSGSLQETQYF.

This rearrangement joins TRBV18 to TRBJ2-7; 8 bases map to TRBD1. Trimming took 4 bases from V and 2 from J; bases not matched to a gene: 7. The CDR3 consists of 15 residues. The V gene's germline CDR1 is KGHSH and CDR2 LQKENI. DNA for the CDR3: TGTGCCAGCTCACAAACAGGGGGTCCAACCTACGAGCAGTACTTC. As protein: CASSQTGGPTYEQYF.

The V and J genes are TRBV18 and TRBJ2-7, with 10 bases fitting TRBD2. The CDR3 length is 15 residues. After removal of 3 bases from V and 7 bases from J, the junction contained 9 bases not matched to a gene. In germline, CDR1 is KGHSH, CDR2 LQKENI. The CDR3 DNA sequence: TGTGCCAGCTCACCCCAAGCGGGAGGGCCGGGGGAGCAGTACTTC. Protein product: CASSPQAGGPGEQYF.

The V gene is TRBV5-1, the J gene TRBJ2-7, with D perhaps being TRBD1 or TRBD2 (5 bases each). The germline V gene encodes CDR1 SGHRS and CDR2 YFSETQ. The CDR3 has 14 residues. Trimming shortened V by 4 bases and J by 2 bases, and 13 bases separated the two germline ends. Here the CDR3 reads CASSLTREPYEQYF. CDR3 DNA: TGCGCCAGCAGCCTTACCAGGGAGCCCTACGAGCAGTACTTC. The variable domain in full, completed from reference TRBV5-1 and TRBJ2-7, reads KAGVTQTPRYLIKTRGQQVTLSCSPISGHRSVSWYQQTPGQGLQFLFEYFSETQRNKGNFPGRFSGRQFSNSRSEMNVSTLELGDSALYLCASSLTREPYEQYFGPGTRLTVT.

This chain uses TRBV6-1 with TRBJ1-4; the D is unclear. This CDR3 spans 15 amino acids. The germline V and J ends were trimmed by 1 base and 7 bases, with 13 bases remaining between them. Looked up from germline, CDR1 is MNHNS and CDR2 is SASEGT. In nucleotides, the CDR3 is TGTGCCAGCAGTGAAGAGGCGACGGCACGTGAAAAACTGTTTTTT. Protein sequence: CASSEEATAREKLFF.

The chain employs TRBV30 and TRBJ1-5; 7 nucleotides match TRBD1. The CDR3 is 16 amino acids. The V gene's germline CDR1 is GTSNPN and CDR2 SVGIG (reference sequence). V shed 1 base, J shed 6 bases, and the junction held 12 bases outside the gene matches. For the CDR3, the DNA is TGTGCCTGGAGTGAAAATGGACAGGTGCCCGGTCAGCCCCAGCATTTT. Amino acid sequence: CAWSENGQVPGQPQHF.

This clone turned up a few times. Here the CDR3 reads CASSEKSRGLTDTQYF. In nucleotides, the CDR3 is TGTGCCAGCAGTGAAAAGTCCAGGGGGCTCACAGATACGCAGTATTTT. V usage is TRBV2 and J usage is TRBJ2-3, with 8 bases that match TRBD1. Trimming cost V 2 bases and J 2 bases; bases outside gene matches: 6. CDR3 length: 16 amino acids. Germline lookup yields CDR1 SNHLY and CDR2 FYNNEI.

V is TRBV5-1 and J is TRBJ1-4; D may be TRBD1 (6 bases). The CDR3 consists of 16 residues. The germline V and J ends were trimmed by 1 base and 4 bases, with 14 bases remaining between them. CDR1 and CDR2 from the germline V gene are SGHRS and YFSETQ. The CDR3 DNA is TGCGCCAGCAGCTTGAGGATGCAGGGGCTTAATGAAAAACTGTTTTTT. This codes for CASSLRMQGLNEKLFF.

This clone was seen once. The genes are TRBV7-8 and TRBJ1-5, with D possibly matching TRBD1 (6 bases). The CDR3 spans 16 residues. CDR1 SGHVS and CDR2 FQNEAQ come from the germline V gene. V was cut by 5 bases and J by 2 bases, with 16 bases left in between. The CDR3 protein is CASSRRGGAGNQPQHF. DNA for the CDR3: TGTGCCAGCAGCCGCCGGGGGGGGGCAGGCAATCAGCCCCAGCATTTT. Looking up the rest from reference TRBV7-8 and TRBJ1-5 gives the full variable domain: GAGVSQSPRYKVAKRGQDVALRCDPISGHVSLFWYQQALGQGPEFLTYFQNEAQLDKSGLPSDRFFAERPEGSVSTLKIQRTQQEDSAVYLCASSRRGGAGNQPQHFGDGTRLSIL.

The V and J genes are TRBV6-6 and TRBJ2-7, with 7 bases fitting TRBD1. With V trimmed by 8 bases and J by 3 bases, 4 bases remained unmatched. There are 12 residues in the CDR3. Germline V gene data show CDR1 as MNHNY and CDR2 as SVGAGI (reference sequence). CDR3 coding DNA: TGTGCCAGCCGGGACAGCTTCTACGAGCAGTACTTC. This sequence encodes CASRDSFYEQYF.

This chain uses TRBV15 with TRBJ1-3; the match to TRBD1 covers 7 bases. The CDR3 sequence is 17 residues long. Germline V lookup: CDR1 LNHNV, CDR2 YYDKDF (reference sequence). Trimming at V came to 2 bases and at J to 2 bases, leaving 9 bases not matched to a gene. The DNA of the CDR3 is TGTGCCACCAGCAGACAGCCGACAGGGCAAGCTGGAAACACCATATATTTT. Translating it yields CATSRQPTGQAGNTIYF.

J is TRBJ1-1 and V is TRBV28, with D uncertain. This CDR3 contains 15 residues. The germline V gene encodes CDR1 MDHEN and CDR2 SYDVKM. V gave up 1 base and J gave up 0 bases, with 9 bases separating them. The CDR3 here is CASSLFPPMNTEAFF. Here the CDR3 DNA reads TGTGCCAGCAGTTTATTTCCACCTATGAACACTGAAGCTTTCTTT.

This chain links TRBV15 with TRBJ2-6; D uncertain. The CDR3 has 13 residues. Germline V gene data show CDR1 as LNHNV and CDR2 as YYDKDF (reference sequence). Between the trimmed V and J ends, which lost 9 bases and 1 base, there was a span of 7 bases. In DNA form, the CDR3 reads TGTGCCACAATCCTTTCTGGGGCCAACGTCCTGACTTTC. Translation: CATILSGANVLTF.